One and the same sample provided the 29 T cell receptor beta chains below, sequenced in a study of cytomegalovirus exposure and HLA in healthy donors. Amplification used 60 Vbeta primers and 13 Jbeta primers. TCRdb's copy holds only in-frame clones and misses some; the assay was immunoSEQ multiplex PCR. Altogether about 190,000 clones are present, around 77% being singletons, with the ten largest covering roughly 1.6%. The sequenced material came from PBMCs. The receptors come from a woman under 30 in good health and CMV-seronegative.

V gene TRBV7-2 combines with J gene TRBJ2-7, with TRBD2 identical over 10 bases. The trim removed 5 bases at V and 7 bases at J, leaving 5 bases unmatched. The germline V gene has CDR1 SGHTA and CDR2 FQGNSA. The CDR3 runs to 13 residues. CDR3 bases: TGTGCCAGCAGCCCAGCGACTAGCGGGGAGCAGTACTTC. Protein: CASSPATSGEQYF.

This clone was observed a few times. This sequence joins TRBV29-1 and TRBJ2-4, with a tentative D call TRBD2 (5 bases). V dropped 0 bases and J dropped 9 bases, with 15 bases sitting between them. CDR3 length: 14 residues. CDR1 and CDR2 (germline): SQVTM, ANQGSEA. The CDR3 loop reads CSVEESGRAGIQYF. The CDR3 DNA follows: TGCAGCGTTGAAGAATCCGGCCGCGCGGGCATTCAGTACTTC.

CDR3 bases: TGTGCCAGCAGGGAGCCGGGACAGGGCAATGAGCAGTTCTTC. Protein product: CASREPGQGNEQFF. The V gene is TRBV28, the J gene TRBJ2-1, with 9 bases fitting TRBD1. Germline CDR1 reads MDHEN; CDR2 reads SYDVKM. Unmatched junction bases numbered 6, after V lost 6 bases and J lost 6 bases. This CDR3 has 14 amino acids. Complete variable domain (other parts from reference TRBV28 and TRBJ2-1): DVKVTQSSRYLVKRTGEKVFLECVQDMDHENMFWYRQDPGLGLRLIYFSYDVKMKEKGDIPEGYSVSREKKERFSLILESASTNQTSMYLCASREPGQGNEQFFGPGTRLTVL.

The chain employs TRBV19 and TRBJ2-3, with 10 positions matching TRBD2. V lost 4 bases and J lost 6; bases outside the gene matches: 4. CDR1 and CDR2 (germline): LNHDA, SQIVND (reference sequence). The length of the CDR3 is 14 residues. CDR3 region: CASSKAGGSDTQYF. CDR3 sequence (DNA): TGTGCCAGTAGTAAAGCGGGGGGGTCTGATACGCAGTATTTT.

The chain couples TRBV7-8 to TRBJ1-3; tentatively, D is TRBD1 (5 bases). Germline lookup yields CDR1 SGHVS and CDR2 FQNEAQ. Trimming removed 3 bases at V and 4 bases at J, with 7 bases between. The CDR3 sequence is 13 residues long. The DNA of the CDR3 is TGTGCCAGCAGCTTGCGACAGGGAAACACCATATATTTT. This codes for CASSLRQGNTIYF.

This clone has more than one count but fewer than ten. V usage is TRBV5-1 and J usage is TRBJ2-7; 9 bases match TRBD1. The CDR3 spans 16 residues. V gave up 2 bases and J gave up 1 base; unmatched junction bases: 7. The germline gives CDR1 SGHRS, CDR2 YFSETQ. The CDR3 DNA is TGCGCCAGCAGCTTTAACGTAGGACAGGGGTCCTACGAGCAGTACTTC. It translates to CASSFNVGQGSYEQYF.

The chain recombines TRBV7-8 with TRBJ2-3, with D perhaps matching TRBD1 (5 bases). The germline gives CDR1 SGHVS, CDR2 FQNEAQ. Trimming stripped 1 base from V and 2 bases from J, with 10 bases between. The CDR3 is 15 amino acids. DNA for the CDR3: TGTGCCAGCAGCTTAGTTGGTGGGGCCACAGATACGCAGTATTTT. This gives the protein CASSLVGGATDTQYF.

This clone is a singleton in its sample. V is TRBV14 and J is TRBJ2-7, with no clear D. Germline-derived CDR1 and CDR2 are SGHDN and FVKESK. V was cut by 6 bases and J by 3 bases, with 12 bases left in between. The CDR3 is 13 residues long. The chain's CDR3 is CASSETGNYEQYF. The DNA for the CDR3 is TGTGCCAGCAGTGAGACTGGAAACTACGAGCAGTACTTC.

This clone was detected a few times. The chain carries TRBV11-3 and TRBJ2-1; TRBD1 matches at 9 bases. J gave up 10 bases and V 5 bases, and 3 bases lay outside the gene matches. The CDR3 spans 12 residues. Germline assignment: CDR1 SGHNT and CDR2 YENEEA. DNA of the CDR3: TGTGCCAGCAGCATAGGGACAGGGGAGCAGTTCTTC. This sequence encodes CASSIGTGEQFF.

The chain joins TRBV15 to TRBJ2-5, with TRBD2 matching over 9 bases. The J call may be mistaken, given a closer DNA end match to TRBJ2-7. This CDR3 has 15 amino acids. Germline CDR1 reads LNHNV; CDR2 reads YYDKDF (reference sequence). Here the CDR3 DNA reads TGTGCCACCAGCAGGGGACTAGCTGATGGTTACGAGCAGTACTTC. It encodes CATSRGLADGYEQYF.

The chain carries TRBV11-3 and TRBJ2-7; 10 bases fit TRBD1. Germline loops: CDR1 SGHNT, CDR2 YENEEA. The J segment lost 3 bases and the V segment lost 5 bases, leaving 4 bases of the junction unmatched. There are 14 residues in the CDR3. As DNA, the CDR3 is TGTGCCAGCAGCCCGGGGACAGGGGACTACGAGCAGTACTTC. Amino acids: CASSPGTGDYEQYF.

V gene TRBV7-9 combines with J gene TRBJ1-1; the D gene is possibly TRBD1 (6 bases). The V gene lost 5 bases and the J gene lost 3 bases, with 16 bases spanning the gap. The CDR3 is 15 amino acids. The germline V gene encodes CDR1 SEHNR and CDR2 FQNEAQ (reference sequence). CDR3 bases: TGTGCCAGCAGCCCCATCAGGGGTACTTACACTGAAGCTTTCTTT. Amino acid sequence: CASSPIRGTYTEAFF.

The CDR3 DNA reads as TGTGCCATCGCAGGGGACAGGGGAATAGCTGGTGAGCAGTACTTC. This sequence encodes CAIAGDRGIAGEQYF. The chain uses TRBV10-3 and TRBJ2-7, with 10 positions matching TRBD1. This CDR3 comprises 15 residues. The V segment lost 8 bases and the J segment 7 bases; nucleotides outside the gene matches: 14. Germline V CDR1 and CDR2: ENHRY, SYGVKD.

This chain links TRBV7-8 with TRBJ1-1; TRBD1 is a possible D gene (6 bases). In germline, CDR1 is SGHVS, CDR2 FQNEAQ. V was cut by 5 bases and J by 1 base, with 14 bases left in between. The CDR3 has 15 amino acids. CDR3 sequence (DNA): TGTGCCAGCAGCCTATTTCGAGGGGGGAACACTGAAGCTTTCTTT. This codes for CASSLFRGGNTEAFF.

The chain recombines TRBV2 with TRBJ1-1; D unresolved. Germline V lookup: CDR1 SNHLY, CDR2 FYNNEI. V shed 4 bases and J shed 6 bases, with 3 bases lying between them. The CDR3 covers 10 residues. CDR3 in amino acids: CASSAAEAFF. The CDR3 region has the DNA TGTGCCAGCAGTGCCGCTGAAGCTTTCTTT.

This CDR3 is CAISVGTVYEQYF. The CDR3 DNA is TGTGCCATCAGTGTCGGGACAGTCTACGAGCAGTACTTC. V usage is TRBV10-3 and J usage is TRBJ2-7; the match to TRBD1 covers 7 bases. After removal of 4 bases from V and 3 bases from J, the junction contained 3 bases not matched to a gene. Germline V gene lookup returns CDR1 ENHRY and CDR2 SYGVKD. The CDR3 totals 13 residues.

CDR3 bases: TGCGCCAGCAGCTTAGGAGGGCTCTACGAGCAGTACTTC. Translation gives CASSLGGLYEQYF. This rearrangement joins TRBV5-1 to TRBJ2-7; TRBD2 is a possible D gene (6 bases). The CDR3 spans 13 residues. V was clipped by 2 bases and J by 3 bases, with 9 bases between them. Germline CDR1 and CDR2: SGHRS and YFSETQ. The full variable domain, with the rest looked up from reference TRBV5-1 and TRBJ2-7, is KAGVTQTPRYLIKTRGQQVTLSCSPISGHRSVSWYQQTPGQGLQFLFEYFSETQRNKGNFPGRFSGRQFSNSRSEMNVSTLELGDSALYLCASSLGGLYEQYFGPGTRLTVT.

The genes are TRBV9 and TRBJ2-5; tentatively, D is TRBD2 (6 bases). V lost 2 bases, J lost 1 base, and 12 bases lay in between. The CDR3 totals 15 residues. Germline assignment: CDR1 SGDLS and CDR2 YYNGEE. DNA for the CDR3: TGTGCCAGCAGCGTCGGGGGAGGTACCCAAGAGACCCAGTACTTC. This encodes CASSVGGGTQETQYF.

The chain carries TRBV10-3 and TRBJ2-3, with D unresolved. Trimming left V 2 bases short and J 10 bases short, with 13 bases between. The CDR3 has 13 residues. Germline CDR1 and CDR2: ENHRY and SYGVKD. CDR3 sequence (DNA): TGTGCCATCAGTGAGACAACAAACGTCCCGCAGTATTTT. Protein sequence: CAISETTNVPQYF.

This chain uses TRBV28 with TRBJ2-3; 8 bases match TRBD1. V lost 5 bases to trimming and J lost 6 bases; unmatched junction nucleotides: 13. The CDR3 length is 16 residues. Germline assignment: CDR1 MDHEN and CDR2 SYDVKM. CDR3 protein: CASSTKYRQGLDTQYF. CDR3 DNA: TGTGCCAGCAGTACAAAGTATCGACAGGGGCTTGATACGCAGTATTTT.

The J gene is TRBJ2-7, the V gene TRBV7-3; tentatively, D is TRBD2 (6 bases). The CDR3 covers 15 residues. The V gene's germline CDR1 is SGHTA and CDR2 FQGTGA. V was cut by 6 bases and J by 3 bases, with 18 bases left in between. The CDR3 DNA is TGTGCCAGCAGTGTTCCGGGAGCTGGGGACTACGAGCAGTACTTC. Translation gives CASSVPGAGDYEQYF.

The chain has TRBV10-2 and TRBJ2-2; tentatively, D is TRBD1 (7 bases). Per the germline V gene, CDR1 is WSHSY and CDR2 is SAAADI. The CDR3 extends over 14 amino acids. Trimming took 6 bases from V and 4 from J, leaving 12 bases between them. CDR3: CASRRQGGTGELFF. The CDR3 DNA follows: TGCGCCAGCAGAAGACAGGGAGGCACCGGGGAGCTGTTTTTT.

This chain uses TRBV7-3 with TRBJ2-5; D is ambiguous. CDR1 is SGHTA, CDR2 FQGTGA, per germline. Trimming removed 3 bases at V and 5 bases at J, with 10 bases between. The CDR3 runs 13 residues. CDR3 bases: TGTGCCAGCAGCTTGTTAGCTGGGGAGACCCAGTACTTC. This gives the protein CASSLLAGETQYF. Filled out from reference TRBV7-3 and TRBJ2-5, the complete variable domain reads GAGVSQTPSNKVTEKGKYVELRCDPISGHTALYWYRQSLGQGPEFLIYFQGTGAADDSGLPNDRFFAVRPEGSVSTLKIQRTERGDSAVYLCASSLLAGETQYFGPGTRLLVL.

The gene calls are TRBV28 and TRBJ1-1; 10 bases align to TRBD1. Germline CDR1 is MDHEN and CDR2 is SYDVKM. Trimming at V came to 7 bases and at J to 5 bases, leaving 13 bases not matched to a gene. The CDR3 extends over 16 amino acids. CDR3: CASTPPSGTGATEAFF. As DNA, the CDR3 is TGTGCCAGCACTCCACCTTCCGGGACAGGGGCGACTGAAGCTTTCTTT.

The genes are TRBV28 and TRBJ2-1; tentatively, D is TRBD2 (6 bases). The CDR3 extends over 16 amino acids. CDR1 and CDR2 from the germline V gene are MDHEN and SYDVKM. Trimming left V 2 bases short and J 3 bases short, with 14 bases between. This CDR3 reads CASSLGLGDFYNEQFF. Here the CDR3 DNA reads TGTGCCAGCAGTTTAGGTCTCGGGGACTTCTACAATGAGCAGTTCTTC.

The chain recombines TRBV28 with TRBJ1-3; the D gene is possibly TRBD1 (5 bases). Germline CDR1 reads MDHEN; CDR2 reads SYDVKM. V gave up 7 bases and J gave up 8 bases, with 15 bases separating them. CDR3 size: 13 residues. This chain's CDR3 is CASTPGREDTIYF. As DNA, the CDR3 is TGTGCCAGCACCCCCGGCAGGGAGGACACCATATATTTT.

V usage is TRBV13 and J usage is TRBJ2-3; TRBD2 agrees at 9 bases. CDR3 length equals 14 residues. The trim removed 3 bases at V and 3 bases at J, leaving 1 base unmatched. CDR1 is PRHDT, CDR2 FYEKMQ, per germline (reference sequence). The DNA for the CDR3 is TGTGCCAGCAGCTTTAGCGGGGGTACAGATACGCAGTATTTT. Translated, it gives CASSFSGGTDTQYF.

The chain has TRBV28 and TRBJ2-7; 8 bases match TRBD1. CDR1 MDHEN and CDR2 SYDVKM come from the germline V gene. Germline trimming cut 6 bases from V and 0 bases from J; bases unmatched to any gene: 7. CDR3 length: 15 amino acids. The CDR3 sequence: CASSPNRGVSYEQYF. The CDR3 nucleotides are TGTGCCAGCAGCCCAAACAGGGGGGTCTCCTACGAGCAGTACTTC.

The rearrangement uses TRBV5-4 and TRBJ2-7, with D possibly matching TRBD1 (8 bases). V lost 4 bases to trimming and J lost 0 bases, with 20 bases between them. This CDR3 comprises 17 residues. Germline assignment: CDR1 SGHNT and CDR2 YYREEE (reference sequence). The CDR3 coding sequence is TGTGCCAGCAGCGCATTAACAGGGGGGGCTTACTCCTACGAGCAGTACTTC. Translated: CASSALTGGAYSYEQYF.